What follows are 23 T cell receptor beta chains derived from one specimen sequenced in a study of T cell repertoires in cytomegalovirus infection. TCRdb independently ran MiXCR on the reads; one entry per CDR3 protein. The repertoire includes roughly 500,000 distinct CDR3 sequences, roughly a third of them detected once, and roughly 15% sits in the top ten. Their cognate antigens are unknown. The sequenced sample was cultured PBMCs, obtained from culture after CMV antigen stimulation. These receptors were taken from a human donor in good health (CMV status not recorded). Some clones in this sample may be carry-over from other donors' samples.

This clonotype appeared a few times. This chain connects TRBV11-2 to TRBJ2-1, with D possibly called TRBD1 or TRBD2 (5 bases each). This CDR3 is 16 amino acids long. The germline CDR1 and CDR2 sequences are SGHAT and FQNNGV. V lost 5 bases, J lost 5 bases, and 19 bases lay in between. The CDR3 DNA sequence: TGTGCCAGCAGCCCCAGGGTACGGGATGGGGACAATGAGCAGTTCTTC. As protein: CASSPRVRDGDNEQFF.

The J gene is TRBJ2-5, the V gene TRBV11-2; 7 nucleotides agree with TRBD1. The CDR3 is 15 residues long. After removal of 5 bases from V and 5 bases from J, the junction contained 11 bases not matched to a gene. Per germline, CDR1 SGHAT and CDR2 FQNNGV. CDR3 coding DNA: TGTGCCAGCAGCGCCATGACAGGGCTCGGGGAGACCCAGTACTTC. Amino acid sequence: CASSAMTGLGETQYF.

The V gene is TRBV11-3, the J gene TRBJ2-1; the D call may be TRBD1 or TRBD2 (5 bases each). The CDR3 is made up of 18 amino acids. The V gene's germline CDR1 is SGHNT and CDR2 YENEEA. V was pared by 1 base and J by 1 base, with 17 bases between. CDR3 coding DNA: TGTGCCAGCAGCTTAGGGGGGATGCGGGTCATGTCCTACAATGAGCAGTTCTTC. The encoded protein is CASSLGGMRVMSYNEQFF. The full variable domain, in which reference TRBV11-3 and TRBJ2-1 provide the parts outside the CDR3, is EAGVVQSPRYKIIEKKQPVAFWCNPISGHNTLYWYLQNLGQGPELLIRYENEEAVDDSQLPKDRFSAERLKGVDSTLKIQPAELGDSAVYLCASSLGGMRVMSYNEQFFGPGTRLTVL.

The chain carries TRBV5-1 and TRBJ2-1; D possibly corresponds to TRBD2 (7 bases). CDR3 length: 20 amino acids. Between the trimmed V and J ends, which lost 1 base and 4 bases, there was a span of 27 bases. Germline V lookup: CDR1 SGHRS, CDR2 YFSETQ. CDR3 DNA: TGCGCCAGCAGCTTGAGCCCGGCGCGGGGAGGGGGAAACTTTTACAATGAGCAGTTCTTC. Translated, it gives CASSLSPARGGGNFYNEQFF.

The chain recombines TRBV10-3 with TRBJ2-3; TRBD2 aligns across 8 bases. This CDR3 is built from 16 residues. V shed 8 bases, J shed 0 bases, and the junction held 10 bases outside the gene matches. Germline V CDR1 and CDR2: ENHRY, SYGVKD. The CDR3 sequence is CAIGGTSAPSTDTQYF. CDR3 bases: TGTGCCATCGGGGGGACTAGTGCCCCTAGCACAGATACGCAGTATTTT.

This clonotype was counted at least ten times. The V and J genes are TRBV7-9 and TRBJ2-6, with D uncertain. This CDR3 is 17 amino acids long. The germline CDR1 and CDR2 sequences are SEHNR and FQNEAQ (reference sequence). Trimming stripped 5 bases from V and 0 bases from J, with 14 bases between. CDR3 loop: CASSRPGLPSGANVLTF. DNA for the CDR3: TGTGCCAGCAGCAGGCCGGGTCTCCCCTCTGGGGCCAACGTCCTGACTTTC.

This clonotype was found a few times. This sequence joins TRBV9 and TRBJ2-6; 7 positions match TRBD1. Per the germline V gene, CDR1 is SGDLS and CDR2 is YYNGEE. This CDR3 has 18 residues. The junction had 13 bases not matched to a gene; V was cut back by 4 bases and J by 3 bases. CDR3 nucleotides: TGTGCCAGCAGCTCTAAGACAGGGTACTTCTTTGGGGCCAACGTCCTGACTTTC. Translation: CASSSKTGYFFGANVLTF.

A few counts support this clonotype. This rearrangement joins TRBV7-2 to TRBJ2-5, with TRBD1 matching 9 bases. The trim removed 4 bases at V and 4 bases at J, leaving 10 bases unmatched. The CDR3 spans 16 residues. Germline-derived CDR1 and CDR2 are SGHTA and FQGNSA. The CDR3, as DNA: TGTGCCAGCAGCTGGCTGCGGGGGACAGGGTCAGAGACCCAGTACTTC. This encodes CASSWLRGTGSETQYF.

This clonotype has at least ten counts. DNA of the CDR3: TGTGCCACCAGTGAGGGGACTAGCGGGAGAGGTTCCTCGGGTGAGCAGTTCTTC. Translated, it gives CATSEGTSGRGSSGEQFF. The V gene is TRBV24-1, the J gene TRBJ2-1, with 14 bases lining up with TRBD2. The germline CDR1 and CDR2 sequences are KGHDR and SFDVKD. This CDR3 region has 18 residues. V shed 4 bases, J shed 9 bases, and the junction held 13 bases outside the gene matches.

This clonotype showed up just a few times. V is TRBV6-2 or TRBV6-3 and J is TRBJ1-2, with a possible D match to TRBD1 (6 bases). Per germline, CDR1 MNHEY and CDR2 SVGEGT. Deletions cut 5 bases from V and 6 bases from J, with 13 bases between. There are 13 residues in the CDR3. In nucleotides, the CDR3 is TGTGCCAGCAGTCCGCGACAGGCAGATGGCTACACCTTC. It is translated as CASSPRQADGYTF.

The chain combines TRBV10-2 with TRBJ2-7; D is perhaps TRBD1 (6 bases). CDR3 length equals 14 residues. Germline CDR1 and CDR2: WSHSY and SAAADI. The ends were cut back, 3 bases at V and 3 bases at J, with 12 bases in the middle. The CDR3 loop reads CASSDPGEIYEQYV. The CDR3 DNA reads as TGCGCCAGCAGTGATCCAGGGGAGATCTACGAGCAGTACGTC.

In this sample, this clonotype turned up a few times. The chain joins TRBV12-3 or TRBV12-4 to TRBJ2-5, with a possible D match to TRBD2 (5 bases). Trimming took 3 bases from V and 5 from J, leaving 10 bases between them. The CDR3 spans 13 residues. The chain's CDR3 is CASSLRARETQYF. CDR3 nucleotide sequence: TGTGCCAGCAGTTTGAGGGCTAGGGAGACCCAGTACTTC.

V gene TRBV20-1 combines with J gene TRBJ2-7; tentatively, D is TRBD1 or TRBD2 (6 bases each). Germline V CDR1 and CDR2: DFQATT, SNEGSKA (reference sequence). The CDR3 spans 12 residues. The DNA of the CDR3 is TGCAGCAGGCGGGACATCTCCTACGAGCAGTACTTC. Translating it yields CSRRDISYEQYF.

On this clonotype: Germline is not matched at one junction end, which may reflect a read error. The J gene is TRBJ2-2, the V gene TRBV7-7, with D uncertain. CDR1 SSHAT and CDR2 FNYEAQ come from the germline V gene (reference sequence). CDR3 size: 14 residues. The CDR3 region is CASSLETYTGELFF. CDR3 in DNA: TGTGCTAGCAGCTTGGAGACCTACACCGGGGAGCTGTTTTTT.

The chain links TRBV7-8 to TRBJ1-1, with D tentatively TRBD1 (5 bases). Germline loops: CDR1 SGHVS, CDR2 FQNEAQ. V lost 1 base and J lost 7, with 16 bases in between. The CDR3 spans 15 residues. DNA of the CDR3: TGTGCCAGCAGCTTAGAATTGGGGGGAGGGTTTGAAGCTTTCTTT. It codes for CASSLELGGGFEAFF.

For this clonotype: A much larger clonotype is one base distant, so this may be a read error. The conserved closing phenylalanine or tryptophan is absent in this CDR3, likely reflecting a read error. The DNA for the CDR3 is TGTGCCAGCAGCCCAGAGAGCGGGTTTTACGAGCAGTACCTC. This translates into CASSPESGFYEQYL. V gene TRBV7-2 combines with J gene TRBJ2-7; D may be TRBD2 (6 bases). V was trimmed by 5 bases and J by 4 bases, leaving 15 bases between them. Looked up from germline, CDR1 is SGHTA and CDR2 is FQGNSA. The CDR3 consists of 14 residues.

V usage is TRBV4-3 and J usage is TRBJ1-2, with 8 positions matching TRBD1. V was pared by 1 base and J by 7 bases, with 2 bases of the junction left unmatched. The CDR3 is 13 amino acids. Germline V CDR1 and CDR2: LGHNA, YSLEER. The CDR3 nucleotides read TGCGCCAGCAGCCAAGGACAGGGGACTGGCTACACCTTC. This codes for CASSQGQGTGYTF.

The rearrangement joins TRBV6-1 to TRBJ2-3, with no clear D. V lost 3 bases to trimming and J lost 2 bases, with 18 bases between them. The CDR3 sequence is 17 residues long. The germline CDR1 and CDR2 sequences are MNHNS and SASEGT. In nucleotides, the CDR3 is TGTGCCAGCAGTGATCTTGAGGACGCCCTGACCACAGATACGCAGTATTTT. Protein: CASSDLEDALTTDTQYF.

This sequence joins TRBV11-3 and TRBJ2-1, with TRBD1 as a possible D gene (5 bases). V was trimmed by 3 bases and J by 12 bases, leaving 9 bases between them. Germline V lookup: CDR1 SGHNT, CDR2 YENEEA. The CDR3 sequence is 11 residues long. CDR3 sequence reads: CASSFGHGQFF. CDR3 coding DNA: TGTGCCAGCAGCTTCGGACACGGGCAGTTCTTC. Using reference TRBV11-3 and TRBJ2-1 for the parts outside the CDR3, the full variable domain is EAGVVQSPRYKIIEKKQPVAFWCNPISGHNTLYWYLQNLGQGPELLIRYENEEAVDDSQLPKDRFSAERLKGVDSTLKIQPAELGDSAVYLCASSFGHGQFFGPGTRLTVL.

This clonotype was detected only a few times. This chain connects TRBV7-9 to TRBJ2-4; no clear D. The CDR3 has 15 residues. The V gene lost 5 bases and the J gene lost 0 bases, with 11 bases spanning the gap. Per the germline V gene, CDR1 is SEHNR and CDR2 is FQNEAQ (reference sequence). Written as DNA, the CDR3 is TGTGCCAGCAGCCGGACGGCTCTAGCCAAAAACATTCAGTACTTC. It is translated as CASSRTALAKNIQYF.

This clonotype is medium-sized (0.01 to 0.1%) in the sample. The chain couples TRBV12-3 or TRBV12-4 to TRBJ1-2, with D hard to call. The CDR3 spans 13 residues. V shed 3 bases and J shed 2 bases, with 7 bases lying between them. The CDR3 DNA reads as TGTGCCAGCAGTTTGGTACAGAACTATGGCTACACCTTC. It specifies CASSLVQNYGYTF.

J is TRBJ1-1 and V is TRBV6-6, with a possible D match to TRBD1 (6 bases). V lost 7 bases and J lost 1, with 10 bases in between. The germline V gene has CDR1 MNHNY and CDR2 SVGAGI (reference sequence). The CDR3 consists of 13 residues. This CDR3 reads CASNGQPNTEAFF. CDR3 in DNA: TGTGCCAGCAACGGACAGCCGAACACTGAAGCTTTCTTT.

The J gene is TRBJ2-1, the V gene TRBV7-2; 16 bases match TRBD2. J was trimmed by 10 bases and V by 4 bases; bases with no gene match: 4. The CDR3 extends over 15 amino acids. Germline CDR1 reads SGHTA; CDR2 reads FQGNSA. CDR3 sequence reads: CASSWGLAGGMEQFF. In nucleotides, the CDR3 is TGTGCCAGCAGCTGGGGACTAGCGGGAGGGATGGAGCAGTTCTTC.